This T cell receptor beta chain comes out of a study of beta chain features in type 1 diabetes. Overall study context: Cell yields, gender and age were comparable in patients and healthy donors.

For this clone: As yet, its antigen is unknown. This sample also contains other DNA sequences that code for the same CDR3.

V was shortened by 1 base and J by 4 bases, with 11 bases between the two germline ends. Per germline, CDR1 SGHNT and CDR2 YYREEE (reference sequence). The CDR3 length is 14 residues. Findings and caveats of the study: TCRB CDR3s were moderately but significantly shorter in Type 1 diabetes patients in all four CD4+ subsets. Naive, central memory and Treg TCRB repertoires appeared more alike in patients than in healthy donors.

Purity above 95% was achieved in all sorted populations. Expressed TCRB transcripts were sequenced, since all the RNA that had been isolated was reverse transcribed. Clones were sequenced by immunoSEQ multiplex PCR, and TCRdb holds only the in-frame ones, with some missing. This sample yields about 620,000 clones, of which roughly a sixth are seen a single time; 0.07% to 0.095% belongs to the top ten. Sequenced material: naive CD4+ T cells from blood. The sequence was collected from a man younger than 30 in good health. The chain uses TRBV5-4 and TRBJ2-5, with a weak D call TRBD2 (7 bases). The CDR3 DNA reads TGTGCCAGCAGCTTGCGCGGGGGCCGAGAGACCCAGTACTTC. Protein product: CASSLRGGRETQYF.